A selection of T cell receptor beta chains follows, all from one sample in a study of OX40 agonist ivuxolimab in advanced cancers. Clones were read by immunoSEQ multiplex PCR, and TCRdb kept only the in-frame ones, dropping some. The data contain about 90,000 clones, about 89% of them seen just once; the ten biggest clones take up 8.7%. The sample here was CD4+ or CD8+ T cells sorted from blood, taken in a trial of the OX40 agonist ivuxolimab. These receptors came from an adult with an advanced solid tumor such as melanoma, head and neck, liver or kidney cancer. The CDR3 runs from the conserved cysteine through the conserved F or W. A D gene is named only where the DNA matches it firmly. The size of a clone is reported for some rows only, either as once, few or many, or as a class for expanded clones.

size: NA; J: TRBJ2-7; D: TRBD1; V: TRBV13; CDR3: CASSAGDRDYEQYF; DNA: TGTGCCAGCAGCGCGGGGGACAGGGACTACGAGCAGTACTTC
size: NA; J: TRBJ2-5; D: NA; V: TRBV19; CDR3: CASSALGKSYVGETQYF; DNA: TGTGCCAGTAGCGCGCTCGGAAAGAGTTACGTTGGAGAGACCCAGTACTTC
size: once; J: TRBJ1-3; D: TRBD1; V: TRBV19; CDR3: CASIKRRGRSGNTIYF; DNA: TGTGCCAGTATCAAGAGGAGGGGGCGTTCTGGAAACACCATATATTTT
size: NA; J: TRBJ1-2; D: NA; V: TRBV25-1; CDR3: CASSELGDADGYTF; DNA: TGTGCCAGCAGTGAGCTAGGGGATGCGGATGGCTACACCTTC
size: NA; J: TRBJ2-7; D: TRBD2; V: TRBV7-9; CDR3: CASSSRTSGTYEQYF; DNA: TGTGCCAGCAGCTCAAGGACTAGCGGGACCTACGAGCAGTACTTC
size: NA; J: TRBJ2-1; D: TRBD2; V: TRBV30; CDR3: CAWTLMGTSGRNEQFF; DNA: TGTGCCTGGACCCTGATGGGGACTAGCGGGAGGAATGAGCAGTTCTTC
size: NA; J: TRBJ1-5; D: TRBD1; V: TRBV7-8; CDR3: CASSSYRGDNQPQHF; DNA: TGTGCCAGCAGCTCCTACAGGGGGGATAACCAGCCCCAGCATTTT
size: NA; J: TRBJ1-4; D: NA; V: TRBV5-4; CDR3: CASSSGPEGGKLFF; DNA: TGTGCCAGCAGCTCCGGGCCGGAGGGAGGGAAACTGTTTTTT
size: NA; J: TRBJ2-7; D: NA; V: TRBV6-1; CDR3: CASRQYEQYF; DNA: TGTGCCAGCAGGCAATACGAGCAGTACTTC
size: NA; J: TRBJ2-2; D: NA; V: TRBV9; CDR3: CASSVRQSTGELFF; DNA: TGTGCCAGCAGCGTGCGCCAAAGCACCGGGGAGCTGTTTTTT
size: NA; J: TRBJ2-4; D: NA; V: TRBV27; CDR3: CASSLGGSTKNIQYF; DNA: TGTGCCAGCAGTTTGGGGGGCTCGACCAAAAACATTCAGTACTTC
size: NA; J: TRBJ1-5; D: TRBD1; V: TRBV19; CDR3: CASGRQGHQPQHF; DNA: TGTGCCAGCGGGAGACAGGGCCATCAGCCCCAGCATTTT
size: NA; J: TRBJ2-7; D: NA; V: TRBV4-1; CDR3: CASSQDSPGPYEQYF; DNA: TGCGCCAGCAGCCAAGATTCTCCAGGACCCTACGAGCAGTACTTC
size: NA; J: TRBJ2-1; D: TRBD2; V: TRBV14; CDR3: CASSPTPAGVGRNEQFF; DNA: TGTGCCAGCAGCCCCACCCCAGCGGGAGTTGGTAGGAATGAGCAGTTCTTC
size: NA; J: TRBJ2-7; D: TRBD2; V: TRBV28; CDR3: CASSPQSGTSGRRIHEQYF; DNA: TGTGCCAGCAGTCCACAATCCGGGACTAGCGGGAGAAGGATCCACGAGCAGTACTTC
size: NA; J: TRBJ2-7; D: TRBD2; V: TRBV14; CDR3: CASSHGTSGRAPYEQYF; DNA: TGTGCCAGCAGCCACGGGACTAGCGGGAGGGCCCCCTACGAGCAGTACTTC
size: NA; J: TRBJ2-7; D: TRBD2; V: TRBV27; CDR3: CASSIGLGNYEQYF; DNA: TGTGCCAGCAGTATAGGACTAGGGAACTACGAGCAGTACTTC
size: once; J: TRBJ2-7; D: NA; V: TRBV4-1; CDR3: CASSHPPNEQYF; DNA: TGCGCCAGCAGCCATCCCCCGAACGAGCAGTACTTC
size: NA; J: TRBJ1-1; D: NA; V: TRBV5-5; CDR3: CASSLRRYTEAFF; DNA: TGTGCCAGCAGCTTGCGACGGTACACTGAAGCTTTCTTT
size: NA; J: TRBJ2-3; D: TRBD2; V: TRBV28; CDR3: CASSPLAGGFLDTQYF; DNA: TGTGCCAGCAGTCCACTAGCGGGAGGCTTTTTGGATACGCAGTATTTT
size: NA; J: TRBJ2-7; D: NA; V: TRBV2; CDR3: CASSEANEVGGQYF; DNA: TGTGCCAGCAGTGAAGCTAATGAGGTTGGGGGGCAGTACTTC
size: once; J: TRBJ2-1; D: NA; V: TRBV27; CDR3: CASSFRPDEQFF; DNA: TGTGCCAGCAGTTTTCGGCCGGATGAGCAGTTCTTC
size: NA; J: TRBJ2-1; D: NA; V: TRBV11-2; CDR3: CASTLRALNEQFF; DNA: TGTGCCAGCACCCTCCGGGCCCTCAATGAGCAGTTCTTC
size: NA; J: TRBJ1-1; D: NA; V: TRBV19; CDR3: CASSQGQALNTEAFF; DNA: TGTGCCAGTAGTCAGGGGCAGGCTTTGAACACTGAAGCTTTCTTT
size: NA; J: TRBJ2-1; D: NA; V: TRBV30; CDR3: CAWSVATEQFF; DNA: TGTGCCTGGAGTGTTGCGACAGAGCAGTTCTTC
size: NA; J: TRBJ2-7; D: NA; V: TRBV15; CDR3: CATSRAAENEQYF; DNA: TGTGCCACCAGCAGAGCGGCAGAGAACGAGCAGTACTTC
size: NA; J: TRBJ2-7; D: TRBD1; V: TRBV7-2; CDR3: CASSLARGRSYEQYF; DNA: TGTGCCAGCAGCTTAGCAAGGGGGCGCTCCTACGAGCAGTACTTC
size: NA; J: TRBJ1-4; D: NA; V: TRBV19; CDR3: CASSIGRGKLFF; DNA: TGTGCCAGTAGTATAGGCCGGGGAAAACTGTTTTTT
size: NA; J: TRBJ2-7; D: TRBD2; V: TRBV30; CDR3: CAWSVAGLAGTYEQYF; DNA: TGTGCCTGGAGTGTAGCGGGGCTAGCGGGTACCTACGAGCAGTACTTC
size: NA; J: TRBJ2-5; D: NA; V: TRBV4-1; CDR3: CASSQPRDSLKTQYF; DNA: TGCGCCAGCAGCCAACCCCGGGACTCGTTAAAGACCCAGTACTTC
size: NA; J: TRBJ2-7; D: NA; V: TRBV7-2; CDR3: CASSGIPDYEQYF; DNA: TGTGCCAGCAGCGGGATTCCCGACTACGAGCAGTACTTC
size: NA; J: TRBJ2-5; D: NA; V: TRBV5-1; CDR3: CASSLLVVGETQYF; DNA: TGCGCCAGCAGCTTGCTTGTGGTTGGGGAGACCCAGTACTTC
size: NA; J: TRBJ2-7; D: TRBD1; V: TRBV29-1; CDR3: CSYRDSSTYEQYF; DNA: TGCAGCTACCGGGACAGCTCTACCTACGAGCAGTACTTC
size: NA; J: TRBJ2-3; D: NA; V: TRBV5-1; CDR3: CASTQGGGTDTQYF; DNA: TGCGCCAGCACCCAGGGGGGGGGCACAGATACGCAGTATTTT
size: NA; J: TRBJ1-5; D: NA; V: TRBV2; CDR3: CASSYGGPGSNQPQHF; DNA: TGTGCCAGCAGCTACGGGGGGCCCGGGAGCAATCAGCCCCAGCATTTT
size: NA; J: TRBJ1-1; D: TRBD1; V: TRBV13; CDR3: CASRRYSGTANTEAFF; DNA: TGTGCCAGCAGACGCTACTCCGGGACAGCGAACACTGAAGCTTTCTTT
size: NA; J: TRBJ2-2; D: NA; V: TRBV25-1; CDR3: CASTEYLTGELFF; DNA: TGTGCCAGCACCGAGTACCTCACCGGGGAGCTGTTTTTT
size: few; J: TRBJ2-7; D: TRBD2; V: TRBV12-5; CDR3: CASRLAGDYEQYF; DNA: TGTGCTAGCCGACTAGCGGGAGACTACGAGCAGTACTTC
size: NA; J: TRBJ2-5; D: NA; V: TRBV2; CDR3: CASSDRSRETQYF; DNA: TGTGCCAGCAGTGATCGCTCTAGGGAGACCCAGTACTTC
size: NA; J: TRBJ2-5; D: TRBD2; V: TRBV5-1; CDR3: CASSLAAGVGETQYF; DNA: TGCGCCAGCAGCTTGGCGGCGGGAGTGGGGGAGACCCAGTACTTC
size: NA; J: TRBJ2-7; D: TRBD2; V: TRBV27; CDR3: CASSPGTSGAYEQYF; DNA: TGTGCCAGCAGTCCCGGGACTAGCGGGGCCTACGAGCAGTACTTC
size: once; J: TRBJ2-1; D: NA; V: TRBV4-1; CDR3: CASSHLTGFTYNEQFF; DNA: TGCGCCAGCAGCCACCTGACAGGTTTTACATACAATGAGCAGTTCTTC
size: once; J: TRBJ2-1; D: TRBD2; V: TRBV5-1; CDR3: CASSLAALAGKEQFF; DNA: TGCGCCAGCAGCTTGGCCGCGCTAGCGGGGAAGGAGCAGTTCTTC
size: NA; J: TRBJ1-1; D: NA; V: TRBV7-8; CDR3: CASSLVGGGAYTEAFF; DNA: TGTGCCAGCAGCTTAGTAGGCGGAGGGGCATACACTGAAGCTTTCTTT
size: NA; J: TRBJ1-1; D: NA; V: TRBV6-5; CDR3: CASSYSAFTEAFF; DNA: TGTGCCAGCAGTTACTCGGCGTTCACTGAAGCTTTCTTT
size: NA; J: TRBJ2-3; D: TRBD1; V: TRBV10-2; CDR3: CASSLGQGGTTDTQYF; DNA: TGCGCCAGCAGCCTTGGACAGGGGGGGACCACAGATACGCAGTATTTT
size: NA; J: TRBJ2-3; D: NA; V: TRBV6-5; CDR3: CASSLIGQLTDTQYF; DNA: TGTGCCAGCAGTTTAATTGGACAGCTCACAGATACGCAGTATTTT
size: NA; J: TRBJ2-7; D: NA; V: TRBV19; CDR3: CASSIFQGRSYEQYF; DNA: TGTGCCAGTAGTATTTTCCAGGGCAGATCGTACGAGCAGTACTTC
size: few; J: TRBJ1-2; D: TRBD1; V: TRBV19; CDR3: CATSPRQGSGYTF; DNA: TGTGCCACCTCACCCAGACAGGGTTCGGGCTACACCTTC
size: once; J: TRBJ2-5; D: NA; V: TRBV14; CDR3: CASSQERAQETQYF; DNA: TGTGCCAGCAGCCAAGAGAGGGCCCAAGAGACCCAGTACTTC
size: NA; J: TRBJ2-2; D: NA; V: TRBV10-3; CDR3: CAISESGGYGELFF; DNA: TGTGCCATCAGTGAGTCCGGGGGCTACGGAGAGCTGTTTTTT
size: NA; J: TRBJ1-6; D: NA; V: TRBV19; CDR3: CASNRADNSPLHF; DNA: TGTGCCAGTAACAGGGCGGATAATTCACCCCTCCACTTT
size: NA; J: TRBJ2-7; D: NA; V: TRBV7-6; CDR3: CASSLQGLGSYEQYF; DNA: TGTGCCAGCAGCTTACAGGGGCTTGGCTCCTACGAGCAGTACTTC
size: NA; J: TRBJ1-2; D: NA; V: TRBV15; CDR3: CATSLGTDYGYTF; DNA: TGTGCCACCAGTCTCGGGACTGACTATGGCTACACCTTC
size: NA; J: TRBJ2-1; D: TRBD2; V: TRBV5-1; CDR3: CASSPFAGAYNEQFF; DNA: TGCGCCAGCAGCCCCTTTGCGGGAGCCTACAATGAGCAGTTCTTC